This TCR beta chain emerged from a study of blood T cell repertoires in COVID-19. For the study at large: The United States, Italy and Spain were the sources of the acute and convalescent COVID-19 samples. The analysed material was cDNA or gDNA that came from T cells, B-cell-depleted T cells, or PBMCs.

Per the germline V gene, CDR1 is LGHDT and CDR2 is YNNKEL (reference sequence). There are 15 residues in the CDR3. V was cut by 4 bases and J by 0 bases, with 10 bases left in between. Per the original methods: Nucleated cell counts were estimated from reference gene primer amplification. Sequencing was performed with immunoSEQ multiplex PCR; in TCRdb, only in-frame clones are kept and a portion is missing. The DNA was the basis for D and trimming; V, J and clone size are from that table. The sample includes roughly 390,000 clones, less than 85% seen only once; the top ten take roughly 3.4%. The chain uses TRBV3-1 (or the pseudogene TRBV3-2) and TRBJ2-1; D is perhaps TRBD2 (5 bases). This TCR was recovered from a woman aged 18-30 years with acute or convalescent COVID-19. Source material: peripheral blood. The CDR3 coding sequence is TGTGCCAGCAGCCGGCGGGTGGCCTCCTACAATGAGCAGTTCTTC. It codes for CASSRRVASYNEQFF.